This TCR beta chain was obtained from a study of cytomegalovirus exposure and HLA in healthy donors. About the research overall: The 100 to 150 validation repertoires matched the roughly 700 first-cohort repertoires in platform, a later analysis reported.

V was pared by 2 bases and J by 7 bases, with 12 bases between. The V gene's germline CDR1 is SNHLY and CDR2 FYNNEI. CDR3 size: 14 residues. Of note for this clone: What it recognizes is unknown.

Study findings and constraints: Reportedly, cytomegalovirus status was diagnosed with high sensitivity and specificity. Cytomegalovirus association was listed for 164 TCR beta chains.

Sequenced by immunoSEQ multiplex PCR; TCRdb stores in-frame clones only, minus some. The table lists some 180,000 clones, roughly 86% of them singletons. The sample comprised PBMCs. The chain is built from TRBV2 and TRBJ1-5; D is unclear. The receptor was isolated from a young man in good health and CMV-seropositive. The CDR3 is CASSEWAQAQPQHF. Written as DNA, the CDR3 is TGTGCCAGCAGTGAATGGGCCCAGGCGCAGCCCCAGCATTTT.